The subject of this entry is one TCR beta chain. The specificity of this receptor is unknown. Per-nucleotide qualities are absent, and no much larger clonotype sits a single base away. Sequences KGHDR (CDR1) and SFDVKD (CDR2) are obtained from the germline V gene. Trimming at the junction amounts to 9 bases on V and 6 bases on J, and the germline ends lie 14 bases apart. CDR3 length: 13 amino acids, cysteine to phenylalanine. Kept here is only the CDR3 DNA, which spans 39 bases and is read in frame from base 1. The source of the sample is a study of T-cell memory formation after mild COVID-19 (dated by TCRdb to 2020 to 2023). Study-level background: Most TCR sequence clusters were specific to one of the two donors. Two young, previously healthy adult volunteers made up the cohort, one male and one female. In a couple of donors, T-cell clones that expanded and contracted after mild COVID-19 were tracked by sequencing TCRalpha and TCRbeta repertoires over time. The paper as a whole reports these results and caveats: Some responding clones were found in pre-infection memory, which suggests that pre-existing cross-reactive memory T cells took part in the SARS-CoV-2 response. The study included only a couple of mild cases, and larger cohorts that include severe cases with pre-infection samples were judged to be necessary. Contracting CD4+ clones appeared mostly in the CM and EM memory subsets, whereas CD8+ clones were enriched in EMRA. SARS-CoV-2 specificity was not confirmed for the second-wave clones peaking on day 37. From day 15 to 85, contracting clones showed balanced CD4/CD8 phenotypes, whereas a second wave of clones that expanded from day 15 to 37 leaned towards CD4+.

The data were produced on an Illumina NovaSeq 6000. cDNA libraries for TCRalpha and TCRbeta were prepared by 5'RACE using constant-segment primers, with sample barcodes and unique molecular identifiers added. Trizol reagent was used to extract RNA from every sample. Libraries were amplified in two PCR steps, with a second sample barcode and Illumina TruSeq adapters added in the second step. Libraries were sequenced on an Illumina NovaSeq with 2 x 150 bp paired-end reads. Turning to the authors' computational methods: The reads were demultiplexed and collapsed into UMI-guided consensus sequences using migec v1.2.7. Using mixcr v2.1.11, the UMI consensuses were aligned to TRA and TRB V and J templates and assembled into clonotypes. Clonotypes were classified as expanded or contracted when called significant by both edgeR and NoisET, with noise models trained on biological replicates. For edgeR calls, the cutoffs were a false discovery rate-adjusted p below 0.01 and a log2 fold-change threshold of 1. As an exploratory analysis of dynamics, max-normalized trajectories of the 1000 most abundant clonotypes were examined with PCA combined with hierarchical clustering. Separately sequenced CD4+ and CD8+ repertoires were used to assign a CD4 or CD8 phenotype to each responding clone. The public reads were quality trimmed at Q25 with fastp and then assembled into clones with MiXCR by TCRdb, keeping productive beta chains. Each CDR3 protein gets just one entry, which takes the most common genes and DNA from the rows behind it. These V and J calls are TCRdb output, not the study's own analysis. The sample yields around 440,000 distinct CDR3 sequences; around a sixth were counted once. The ten most abundant clones make up over 9% of the sample.

PBMCs were isolated by Ficoll-Paque density gradient centrifugation. The sequencing sample was made of PBMCs or a T cell subset sorted from them (not recorded which). The receptor was derived from an adult woman who had mild COVID-19 (a few samples of this study predate the infection). The sample titles of this study are shuffled in the database, so cell type and time point are left out; the donor was told from shared clones. The sequence joins TRBV24-1 to TRBJ2-1; no D gene is confidently identified. The bases read TGTGCCACCGGAAGGCCCGGTTCCAATGAGCAGTTCTTC. Translated, this gives CATGRPGSNEQFF.